These 6 T cell receptor beta chains share one sample of origin, sequenced in a study of blood T cells in healthy people across ages. A second about 6 to 12 cycle PCR used barcoded and J-beta primers. MiXCR, applied by TCRdb to the 5' RACE reads, yields one record per CDR3 protein. This sample has hundreds of thousands of distinct CDR3 sequences, with roughly 25% found just once. These data were also reused for a study on T cells of mothers and their children.

Sequencing was carried out using blood. These receptors originate from a boy aged 10-17 years in good health.

The chain has TRBV9 and TRBJ2-7; D is unresolved. From germline, CDR1 is SGDLS and CDR2 YYNGEE. The CDR3 has 14 residues. V was clipped by 0 bases and J by 2 bases, with 9 bases between them. The CDR3 region has the DNA TGTGCCAGCAGCGTAGAAGGCAGTCCCTACGAGCAGTACTTC. The encoded protein is CASSVEGSPYEQYF.

V is TRBV20-1 and J is TRBJ2-5; D assignment may be TRBD1 or TRBD2 (6 bases each). CDR1 is DFQATT and CDR2 is SNEGSKA in the germline V gene (reference sequence). This CDR3 has 13 residues. V shed 2 bases and J shed 5 bases, with 12 bases lying between them. The CDR3 is CSARRGVVETQYF. The CDR3 bases are TGCAGTGCTAGAAGGGGGGTGGTGGAGACCCAGTACTTC.

On this clonotype: Compared with germline, one end of the junction differs, possibly owing to a read error. V usage is TRBV6-1 and J usage is TRBJ1-5; D might be TRBD1 (5 bases). Germline values: CDR1 MNHNS, CDR2 SASEGT. The CDR3 has 16 residues. The CDR3 DNA reads as TGTGCCAGCAGTCAGAATCCTGAGGGGAGCAATCGGCCCCAGCATTTT. It codes for CASSQNPEGSNRPQHF.

This clonotype has only a few counts. This chain connects TRBV7-6 to TRBJ2-1; 9 bases are shared with TRBD2. Germline V gene lookup returns CDR1 SGHVS and CDR2 FNYEAQ. The trim removed 5 bases at V and 3 bases at J, leaving 5 bases unmatched. CDR3 length equals 15 residues. The CDR3 loop is CASSLELAGYNEQFF. The CDR3 coding sequence is TGTGCCAGCAGCCTAGAACTAGCGGGCTACAATGAGCAGTTCTTC. Variable domain in full (rest from reference TRBV7-6 and TRBJ2-1): GAGVSQSPRYKVTKRGQDVALRCDPISGHVSLYWYRQALGQGPEFLTYFNYEAQQDKSGLPNDRFSAERPEGSISTLTIQRTEQRDSAMYRCASSLELAGYNEQFFGPGTRLTVL.

The chain recombines TRBV12-3 or TRBV12-4 with TRBJ1-2; 8 positions match TRBD1. V shed 6 bases, J shed 4 bases, and the junction held 7 bases outside the gene matches. The CDR3 has 14 amino acids. The CDR3 region is CASREATGVYGYTF. The CDR3 coding sequence is TGTGCCAGCAGAGAGGCGACAGGGGTCTATGGCTACACCTTC.

The chain is built from TRBV12-3 or TRBV12-4 and TRBJ1-1; D not certain. This CDR3 comprises 14 residues. V was trimmed by 7 bases and J by 5 bases, leaving 17 bases between them. CDR3 loop: CASTLDLGGTEAFF. The CDR3 coding sequence is TGTGCCAGCACCCTAGACTTAGGAGGGACTGAAGCTTTCTTT.